This T cell receptor (beta chain) was identified during a study of vaccination and CD4 T cells after COVID-19. In this sample, this clonotype turned up a few times. Its matching antigen is unknown. Cultured CD4+ T cells had their DNA profiled by the Oncomine TCR Beta short-read assay. Each CDR3 protein is one row after TCRdb ran MiXCR on the PCR reads. The sample includes roughly 17,000 distinct CDR3 sequences, about 40% seen only once; the top ten take 9.5% to 15%. Germline-derived CDR1 and CDR2 are SGHRS and YFSETQ. With 2 bases clipped from V and 2 bases from J, the junction kept 1 base outside the gene matches. The CDR3 contains 13 residues. Treatment defined: approximately 9-day PBMC culture with coronavirus spike peptide pools or control peptides (ViraFEST assay). PBMCs, plated at 2 million to 2.5 million per well, were grown in the presence of approximately 10 IU/ml IL-2 and 9 to 10 ug/ml peptide pools.

The genes are TRBV5-1 and TRBJ2-7, with TRBD2 matching over 7 bases. The sample taken for sequencing was CD4+ T cells from blood, cultured in vitro. The clonotype was recovered from a human donor who had recovered from COVID-19. CDR3 loop: CASSFGGTYEQYF. As DNA, the CDR3 is TGCGCCAGCAGCTTCGGGGGGACCTACGAGCAGTACTTC. The full variable domain, in which reference TRBV5-1 and TRBJ2-7 provide the parts outside the CDR3, is KAGVTQTPRYLIKTRGQQVTLSCSPISGHRSVSWYQQTPGQGLQFLFEYFSETQRNKGNFPGRFSGRQFSNSRSEMNVSTLELGDSALYLCASSFGGTYEQYFGPGTRLTVT.